The 8 T cell receptor beta chains presented below share a single source sample, sequenced in a study of shared clonotypes between healthy human individuals. Sequencing used immunoSEQ multiplex PCR; TCRdb keeps in-frame clones, though not all of them. Here the sample spans 1,500,000 or so clones, approximately 97% being singletons. Sequences were obtained from naive CD4+ T cells sorted from blood. The subset denotes: CD45RA+ positively selected. The source of these receptors is a man under 40 in good health.

The V gene is TRBV28, the J gene TRBJ2-5; TRBD2 matches 12 bases. The CDR3 contains 15 residues. Germline-derived CDR1 and CDR2 are MDHEN and SYDVKM. Trimming at V came to 3 bases and at J to 7 bases, leaving 6 bases not matched to a gene. The CDR3 spells CASSFLRLAGATQYF. In DNA form, the CDR3 reads TGTGCCAGCAGTTTCCTACGACTAGCGGGAGCGACCCAGTACTTC.

The table lists this clone with a count of one. This chain uses TRBV5-6 with TRBJ1-2, with D possibly TRBD1 on 6 matching bases. Germline V gene lookup returns CDR1 SGHDT and CDR2 YYEEEE. The CDR3 extends over 14 amino acids. The V end was cut by 1 base, the J end by 4 bases, with 11 bases between. CDR3 in amino acids: CASSLTGLSYGYTF. DNA of the CDR3: TGTGCCAGCAGCTTGACAGGGCTGTCCTATGGCTACACCTTC. Filled out from reference TRBV5-6 and TRBJ1-2, the complete variable domain reads DAGVTQSPTHLIKTRGQQVTLRCSPKSGHDTVSWYQQALGQGPQFIFQYYEEEERQRGNFPDRFSGHQFPNYSSELNVNALLLGDSALYLCASSLTGLSYGYTFGSGTRLTVV.

This sequence joins TRBV7-2 and TRBJ1-5; 7 positions agree with TRBD1. Germline V gene sequence: CDR1 SGHTA, CDR2 FQGNSA. The V segment lost 5 bases and the J segment 7 bases; nucleotides outside the gene matches: 17. This CDR3 spans 17 amino acids. The CDR3 DNA is TGTGCCAGCAGCAAAACTGGACAGGTACAGTATGAACAGCCCCAGCATTTT. Translated, it gives CASSKTGQVQYEQPQHF. Supplemented by reference TRBV7-2 and TRBJ1-5, the full variable domain reads GAGVSQSPSNKVTEKGKDVELRCDPISGHTALYWYRQSLGQGLEFLIYFQGNSAPDKSGLPSDRFSAERTGGSVSTLTIQRTQQEDSAVYLCASSKTGQVQYEQPQHFGDGTRLSIL.

The V gene is TRBV23-1, the J gene TRBJ2-7; TRBD2 matches 12 bases. TRBV23-1 is an ORF, and what it does is uncertain. Trimming cost V 2 bases and J 3 bases; bases outside gene matches: 8. The CDR3 is 17 residues long. The CDR3 loop reads CASSQAVRTSGNYEQYF. The CDR3 region has the DNA TGCGCCAGCAGTCAAGCGGTAAGGACTAGCGGGAACTACGAGCAGTACTTC.

The chain links TRBV18 to TRBJ2-7; 10 nucleotides line up with TRBD2. Germline values: CDR1 KGHSH, CDR2 LQKENI. V shed 3 bases, J shed 0 bases, and the junction held 17 bases outside the gene matches. This CDR3 region has 20 residues. CDR3 sequence reads: CASSPVGALFGTSDSYEQYF. Here the CDR3 DNA reads TGTGCCAGCTCACCCGTAGGGGCGTTGTTCGGGACTAGCGACTCCTACGAGCAGTACTTC.

This chain links TRBV6-1 with TRBJ2-1; 7 nucleotides match TRBD1. CDR1 is MNHNS, CDR2 SASEGT, per germline. The CDR3 totals 15 residues. The J segment lost 4 bases and the V segment lost 7 bases, leaving 10 bases of the junction unmatched. The CDR3, as DNA: TGTGCCAGCATTCACCAGACAGGGTTTTACAATGAGCAGTTCTTC. Encoded protein: CASIHQTGFYNEQFF.

Concerning this clone itself: Compared with germline, one end of the junction differs, possibly owing to a read error. The rearrangement joins TRBV10-2 to TRBJ2-3, with TRBD2 matching over 7 bases. CDR1 and CDR2 from the germline V gene are WSHSY and SAAADI. This CDR3 comprises 13 residues. The CDR3, as DNA: TGCGCCAGCAACCCCCGAGGCGGCGGGAGTGGGGGGTTT. As protein: CASNPRGGGSGGF.

This clone was observed once. The chain joins TRBV7-9 to TRBJ2-7; D call uncertain. V lost 2 bases and J 4 bases, leaving 15 bases between the germline ends. This CDR3 region has 15 residues. Germline V gene data show CDR1 as SEHNR and CDR2 as FQNEAQ (reference sequence). The CDR3 region has the DNA TGTGCCAGCAGCTTAACCTCCTGGTATTCTTACGAGCAGTACTTC. It codes for CASSLTSWYSYEQYF.